This TCR beta chain was captured in a study of shared clonotypes between healthy human individuals. Study in general: The donor group consisted of two women and three men, aged 18 to 49.

Once extracted for a subset, genomic DNA was divided evenly among several immunoSEQ plates. This table comes from immunoSEQ multiplex PCR, and its TCRdb copy is limited to in-frame clones, with some not included. Found here are about 2 million clones, less than 95% of them singletons; the top ten hold 1% to 1.5%. As for this clone: Its antigen is as yet unknown.

Germline V gene lookup returns CDR1 SEHNR and CDR2 FQNEAQ (reference sequence). Trimming removed 0 bases at V and 4 bases at J, with 10 bases between. The CDR3 extends over 14 amino acids. Terminally differentiated effector memory CD45RA+ cells were excluded by CCR7 positive selection of CD45RO-negative cells. Regarding the study as a whole: Limited genetic and exposure-history diversity came from having few donors. Larger estimated richness was generally recorded for naive subsets relative to memory subsets.

V gene TRBV7-9 combines with J gene TRBJ2-7, with D possibly matching TRBD2 (5 bases). The source is a man aged 18 to 30 in good health. Sequencing input: naive CD8+ T cells sorted from blood. As DNA, the CDR3 is TGTGCCAGCAGCTTAGCGCTAAGAGGGTACGAGCAGTACTTC. Protein sequence: CASSLALRGYEQYF.